Sequencing of this TCR beta chain was carried out in a study of cytomegalovirus exposure and HLA in healthy donors (dated by TCRdb to between 2016 and 2019). For the study in its entirety: An earlier analysis of 587 of the donors reported under 300 Gb of sequence data and 95 million to 130 million unique TCR beta sequences obtained from about 180 million T cells. Approximately 310 gigabases of sequencing data and around 90 million unique TCR sequences made up an early release that covered roughly 670 HLA-typed donors. The genetic ancestry cluster associated with self-reported Caucasian donors included around four fifths of the roughly 410 genotyped donors. The aim of the study was to test whether cataloging public T cell receptors could identify signatures of past pathogen exposure. The study profiled the T cell repertoires of 550 to 700 subjects by immunosequencing and related them to cytomegalovirus serostatus. Besides the first cohort of approximately 670 subjects, a separate validation cohort made up of around 120 different subjects was used. The study combined high-throughput TCR immunosequencing, statistical association of individual TCRs with disease status, and machine learning to predict cytomegalovirus infection status. To study patterns of TCR occurrence, a later analysis re-analyzed previously published TCR beta repertoires from 666 donors and added high-resolution HLA genotyping. The later analysis used no new phenotypic data to find candidate immune exposures, relying instead on TCR beta sequences and their occurrence across donors. An earlier analysis of approximately 640 of the donors applied high-throughput TCR beta sequencing to assess whether each TCR beta V gene segment acted as functional or pseudogenic. Alongside the repertoire data, information on donor age, sex, ethnicity and CMV serostatus was compiled. Genome-wide SNP genotypes for about three fifths of the roughly 700 donors were used in a later genetic analysis, which treated that subset as a discovery cohort. All discovery cohort repertoires had been generated using a single sequencing platform. HLA typing included class I and class II loci at four-digit resolution. Typing coverage varied by locus: 629-630 donors for A, B, C, DRB1 and DQB1; roughly 510 for DQA1; about 570 for DPA1; approximately 490 for DPB1. Four to six DR-DQ haplotypes were handled as single units for association and clustering because linkage in the cohort was strong. Across about 380 genotyped donors of the cohort, an average of about 220,000 unique TCR beta nucleotide sequences per donor were sequenced, and roughly a sixth of those sequences were non-productive.

Receptor amplification or capture employed the immunoSEQ multiplex PCR assay. The multiplex PCR relied on a mix of 60 forward primers for TCR Vbeta segments and 13 reverse primers for TCR Jbeta segments. The CDR3 region of rearranged TCR beta genes was amplified from genomic DNA by a multiplex PCR assay. The Illumina HiSeq System was used to sequence the amplified TCR beta libraries as 87-base-pair reads. As for the original processing: A later analysis tallied roughly 78 million unique TCR beta chains across the 700 or so repertoires, and some 12 million of those chains were shared by two or more donors. A nearest-neighbor algorithm error-corrected the raw reads and collapsed the reads into unique sequences, merging closely related sequences to remove PCR and sequencing errors. To assign V, D and J gene segments, CDR3 sequences were aligned to IMGT reference sequences. For a sequence to be retained, at least a six-nucleotide match to both a V gene segment and a J gene segment was required. A rearrangement was called productive if the CDR3 had no stop codons and remained in frame with V and J, and every other rearrangement was called non-productive. Following IMGT convention, CDR3 was defined as the stretch from the second conserved V-encoded cysteine up to the conserved J-encoded phenylalanine. The earlier analysis of 587 of the donors excluded any sequence lacking an unambiguous match to a single V gene segment. In an earlier analysis of around 600 of the donors, V segments were called functional above 56.7% productive rearrangements and were called segregating when the between-donor standard deviation exceeded 5%. A statistical classification framework was developed to diagnose cytomegalovirus status using the catalog of TCR beta chain sequences. V and J gene assignment, in a later analysis, came from comparing TCR nucleotide sequences with IMGT/GENE-DB human TR gene sequences. The TCRdist pipeline was used in a later analysis to assign CDR3 sequences and most-parsimonious VDJ recombination scenarios. In a later analysis, each TCR beta chain was defined by its CDR3 amino acid sequence together with its V-gene family, and reads without a unique V-gene family were excluded. To address suspected cross-contamination and a sequencing artifact, a later analysis removed under 600 highly shared, low-generation-probability nucleotide sequences. In a later analysis, a clonal expansion index was calculated for each public chain from normalized within-repertoire ranks of inferred template counts. In a later analysis, generation probabilities were computed with a VDJ recombination model fitted to out-of-frame rearrangements, and the resulting probabilities were checked against IGoR. In a later analysis, TCR-TCR, TCR-HLA and TCR-CMV co-occurrence was scored with hypergeometric tests, and a repertoire-size bias correction was applied to TCR pairs. False discovery rates were estimated in a later analysis by permuting HLA or CMV assignments 20 times. In a later analysis, co-occurring TCRs were grouped with DBSCAN, and TCRdist sequence similarity was added when clustering was performed within HLA-allele-positive subsets. For co-occurrence clustering, repertoires with fewer than 30,000 or more than 120,000 public chains were excluded, along with roughly 5 repertoires with anomalous nucleotide sharing. The table comes from immuneACCESS by way of TCRdb, which keeps in-frame sequences with V and J called. Part of the clones is missing from these tables; in studies checked, under half for an unresolved V gene and the rest for unknown reasons. V and J calls and clone size come straight from that table; D and trimming were deduced from the DNA. In all, the sample holds about 110,000 clones, and around 88% of those were seen once. The ten top clones hold around 2% of the sample.

The cohort comprised under 700 healthy bone marrow donors. All cohort members were sampled while nominally healthy, although unrecorded immune exposures were likely present. The donor tested CMV seronegative and was one of the 352 seronegative cohort members. Every donor gave a peripheral blood sample, and the peripheral blood mononuclear cells from that sample were used for TCR beta sequencing. The Qiagen DNeasy Blood Extraction Kit was used to extract genomic DNA from the blood cell samples. General findings and caveats noted by the study authors: Correlated functional status among segregating V segments might be attributable to linkage disequilibrium, but an unknown experimental factor could not be ruled out. Because some donors lacked HLA typing at each locus, the association tests relied only on the typed subset. A later analysis found that most CMV-associated TCR beta chains appeared HLA-restricted, with HLA associations seemingly driven largely by CMV exposure. In this cohort, only TCR beta chains were sequenced, and detectable features were limited by the absence of alpha or paired-chain data. CMV serostatus was the only immune exposure information available for the cohort. A later genetic analysis associated a missense DCLRE1C variant with V-gene and J-gene trimming of TCR beta chains, and an independent cohort replicated the association. Roughly uniform sequencing depth across donors was assumed in presence/absence analyses, although this assumption may not hold. In both the original and validation cohorts, the classifier was reported to diagnose cytomegalovirus status with high specificity and sensitivity. The earlier analysis of some 560 of the donors excluded over 15 rarely observed V segments, including chromosome 9 orphons, because counts were too low. A further reported finding was that TCR beta sequences accurately predicted the HLA-A and HLA-B alleles for most subjects in the first cohort. In a later analysis, HLA-associated TCR beta chains showed more clonal expansion and lower generation probabilities than non-associated chains that were equally common. In an earlier analysis of some 540 of the donors, most TCR beta V segments appeared in productive rearrangements about 90% or about 30% of the time, broadly matching IMGT annotations. The authors suggested that the approach could potentially be extended to other disease states and immunological phenotypes. According to a later analysis, TCR association rates differed among HLA loci, with DRB1 alleles showing the most associated TCRs and HLA-C alleles showing the fewest. A few of the identified cytomegalovirus-associated TCR beta chains were confirmed in vitro to be specific for cytomegalovirus antigens. Several of the top co-occurrence clusters appeared to be linked to parvovirus B19, influenza, CMV and Epstein-Barr virus, according to a later analysis. Across donors, most TCR sequences were observed very rarely, whereas some public TCRs were present in many individuals. In a later analysis, some 18,000 TCR beta sequences were associated with specific HLA alleles at a false discovery rate of 0.05. Because the 87-base-pair reads could not distinguish some IMGT-functional V segments, including TRBV6-2 and TRBV6-3, those segments were excluded. In the study, 150 to 200 TCR beta chains were listed as associated with cytomegalovirus. A cluster of highly shared sequence variants was judged likely to be a technical artifact of the sequencing pipeline. According to a later genetic analysis, donors in an Asian-associated ancestry cluster had fewer N-insertions in productive TCRs than the approximately 650-donor mean. When HLA alleles, especially DR and DQ, strongly co-occurred, attributing TCR associations to individual alleles was difficult.

The CDR3 runs 11 amino acids, cysteine and phenylalanine included. Here the CDR3 DNA is all that survives: 33 bases in frame from base 1. V is pared back by 11 bases and J by 7 bases, with 14 bases lying between the germline termini. According to the germline V gene, CDR1 reads SGHVS and CDR2 reads FQNEAQ. For this clone: Its target antigen remains unknown. No per-base quality is available; no much larger clone lies one base away.

The chain employs TRBV7-8 and TRBJ1-2; the D gene cannot be resolved reliably. The sequence was obtained from a middle-aged man in good health and CMV-seronegative. Sequences were obtained from PBMCs. The CDR3 protein is CACSIPGGYTF. The nucleotide sequence reads TGTGCCTGTTCCATACCCGGTGGCTACACCTTC.